This is a list of T cell receptor beta chains from one sample in a study of memory CD4+ T cells and cytomegalovirus serostatus. The repertoire was sequenced with immunoSEQ multiplex PCR; TCRdb's copy has only in-frame clones and lacks some. The table records about 61,000 clones, 80% of them present only once. The sample consisted of memory CD4+ T cells from blood. The receptors here all came from an adult in good health and CMV-seronegative. Some clones in this sample may be carry-over from other donors' samples. CDR3s include the opening cysteine and the closing phenylalanine or tryptophan. D genes are given only for firm matches. A row's size may be missing; if present it is once, few, many or a size class.

TRBJ2-3 - TRBV27 - CASSLRLPSTDTQYF TGTGCCAGCAGTCTTCGGCTACCTAGCACAGATACGCAGTATTTT
TRBJ2-1 - TRBV28 TRBD2 CASSLKRGTSGRAHEQFF TGTGCCAGCAGTTTGAAGAGGGGGACTAGCGGGAGGGCCCATGAGCAGTTCTTC
TRBJ1-2 - TRBV7-2 - CASSYPEGGVDGYTF TGTGCCAGCAGCTACCCCGAGGGGGGGGTAGATGGCTACACCTTC
TRBJ2-3 few TRBV30 - CAHSRGGSTDTQYF TGTGCCCACTCCAGAGGGGGTTCCACAGATACGCAGTATTTT
TRBJ2-7 - TRBV7-9 TRBD1 CASSSSSRGLNLVRSEQYF TGTGCCAGCAGTTCTAGTTCCAGGGGGCTTAACCTGGTTAGGAGCGAGCAGTACTTC
TRBJ2-5 - TRBV27 TRBD2 CASSLFSSGGETQYF TGTGCCAGCAGTTTATTTTCTAGCGGTGGGGAGACCCAGTACTTC
TRBJ1-5 once TRBV6-1 TRBD1 CASSEGQGMNQPQHF TGTGCCAGCAGTGAGGGACAGGGGATGAATCAGCCCCAGCATTTT
TRBJ2-7 once TRBV21-1 - CASSTLAGYEQYF TGTGCCAGCAGCACACTCGCCGGGTACGAGCAGTACTTC
TRBJ1-2 - TRBV11-2 - CASSLRETGYGYTF TGTGCCAGCAGCCTTAGGGAGACGGGGTATGGCTACACCTTC
TRBJ1-1 once TRBV23-1 - CASSHLMFRAFF TGCGCCAGCAGTCACCTCATGTTTAGGGCTTTCTTT
TRBJ1-2 once TRBV12-5 - CASGLGHSYGYTF TGTGCTAGTGGACTGGGTCACAGCTATGGCTACACCTTC
TRBJ1-4 - TRBV25-1 - CASTRGPNEKLFF TGTGCCAGCACCAGGGGACCAAATGAAAAACTGTTTTTT
TRBJ1-2 - TRBV15 TRBD1 CATSRDRQGGHGYTF TGTGCCACCAGCAGAGATCGTCAAGGGGGCCATGGCTACACCTTC
TRBJ2-2 - TRBV1 - CTSSQESGLASRAGTGELFF TGCACCAGCAGCCAAGAATCCGGACTAGCGAGCAGGGCGGGCACCGGGGAGCTGTTTTTT
TRBJ2-3 - TRBV30 - CAWSRRGLSTDTQYF TGTGCCTGGAGTAGGAGGGGGCTCAGCACAGATACGCAGTATTTT
TRBJ2-5 - TRBV5-4 - CASSLGTRALYQETQYF TGTGCCAGCAGCTTGGGCACCCGGGCCCTGTACCAAGAGACCCAGTACTTC
TRBJ1-5 - TRBV4-1 TRBD1 CASSSRQGDQPQHF TGCGCCAGCAGCTCCCGACAGGGAGACCAGCCCCAGCATTTT
TRBJ2-7 - TRBV2 TRBD1 CASREGTASYEQYF TGTGCCAGCAGAGAAGGGACAGCTTCCTACGAGCAGTACTTC
TRBJ1-1 - TRBV30 TRBD1 CAWGHGAGGEAFF TGTGCCTGGGGACATGGAGCAGGGGGTGAAGCTTTCTTT
TRBJ1-4 - TRBV4-3 - CASSQPGDANEKLFF TGCGCCAGCAGCCAACCAGGGGACGCTAATGAAAAACTGTTTTTT
TRBJ1-3 - TRBV11-2 - CASSLESGYSGNTIYF TGTGCCAGCAGCTTAGAGTCAGGCTACTCTGGAAACACCATATATTTT
TRBJ2-7 once TRBV7-9 TRBD2 CASSLSGGSYEQYF TGTGCCAGCAGCCTAAGCGGGGGCTCCTACGAGCAGTACTTC
TRBJ2-7 - TRBV4-3 TRBD1 CASSQQTGTYEQYF TGCGCCAGCAGCCAACAGACAGGGACCTACGAGCAGTACTTC
TRBJ2-7 - TRBV5-1 - CASSLGSSIYEQYF TGCGCCAGCAGCTTGGGTTCGTCTATCTACGAGCAGTACTTC